This T cell receptor (beta chain) was sequenced in a study of cytomegalovirus exposure and HLA in healthy donors. General study results and limits: Many donors shared some public TCRs, even though most TCR sequences were rare. The study labeled 180 or so TCR beta chains cytomegalovirus-associated. Researchers reported that a few CMV-associated chains were confirmed in vitro as CMV antigen-specific.

The CDR3 contains 14 residues. From germline, CDR1 is SGHKS and CDR2 YYEKEE (reference sequence). J was trimmed by 5 bases and V by 0 bases; bases with no gene match: 2. The method was immunoSEQ multiplex PCR; TCRdb's version includes in-frame clones alone and lacks a portion of them. The sample records some 110,000 clones, approximately 88% being singletons. The donors were part of the validation cohort of 120 subjects. That cohort was separate from the first cohort, which comprised 670 or so subjects. This clone was seen only a few times. Its antigen is still unknown. Sequenced input: PBMCs. The clonotype comes from a man younger than 35 in good health and CMV-seronegative. V gene TRBV5-5 combines with J gene TRBJ1-2, with 9 positions matching TRBD1. The CDR3 nucleotides are TGTGCCAGCAGCTTGGGGGACAGGGCTTATGGCTACACCTTC. Encoded protein: CASSLGDRAYGYTF.